The 23 T cell receptor beta chains below come from one sample, sequenced in a study of blood T cells in healthy people across ages. With a J-beta primer mix and a sample-barcoded 5' primer, a second PCR ran about 7 to 12 cycles. Via MiXCR, TCRdb re-called the 5' RACE reads, giving one row per CDR3 protein. The sample contains just over 1 million distinct CDR3 sequences, 45% of which appear only once. The specimen sequenced was blood. The origin of the receptors is a woman aged 55-70 years in good health.

V usage is TRBV7-8 and J usage is TRBJ2-1, with a weak D call TRBD2 (5 bases). V was clipped by 1 base and J by 5 bases, with 12 bases between them. The CDR3 has 15 residues. The germline V gene encodes CDR1 SGHVS and CDR2 FQNEAQ. CDR3 DNA sequence: TGTGCCAGCAGCTTAGTGGAGGCCCGACACAATGAGCAGTTCTTC. This codes for CASSLVEARHNEQFF.

J is TRBJ2-5 and V is TRBV20-1, with 15 bases fitting TRBD2. The CDR3 extends over 20 amino acids. V lost 0 bases, J lost 9 bases, and 20 bases stayed unmatched. Germline loops: CDR1 DFQATT, CDR2 SNEGSKA (reference sequence). The CDR3 spells CSARDRNHGLAGGPWVAQYF. The CDR3 bases are TGCAGTGCTAGAGATCGAAACCACGGACTAGCGGGAGGGCCGTGGGTCGCCCAGTACTTC.

The chain employs TRBV14 and TRBJ2-3; D gene uncertain. Germline V gives CDR1 SGHDN, CDR2 FVKESK. This CDR3 region has 15 residues. The V gene lost 3 bases and the J gene lost 4 bases, with 14 bases spanning the gap. The CDR3 DNA follows: TGTGCCAGCAGCCAGGGTGGGTTCCGTGCAGATACGCAGTATTTT. Translated, it gives CASSQGGFRADTQYF.

This chain uses TRBV14 with TRBJ2-3, with TRBD2 identical over 7 bases. Germline V gene sequence: CDR1 SGHDN, CDR2 FVKESK. V was pared by 4 bases and J by 8 bases, with 3 bases of the junction left unmatched. CDR3 length: 12 amino acids. The CDR3 nucleotides read TGTGCCAGCAGCCGGGACTACCGTACGCAGTATTTT. Amino acid sequence: CASSRDYRTQYF.

This chain uses TRBV10-3 with TRBJ1-2; D call uncertain. V lost 6 bases to trimming and J lost 4 bases, with 15 bases between them. CDR1 ENHRY and CDR2 SYGVKD come from the germline V gene. The CDR3 length is 14 residues. For the CDR3, the DNA is TGTGCCATCAGCCGGGATCTGGGCCTCTATGGCTACACCTTC. It encodes CAISRDLGLYGYTF.

This chain joins TRBV2 and TRBJ2-3; D not certain. Germline V gives CDR1 SNHLY, CDR2 FYNNEI. The CDR3 has 12 amino acids. With 7 bases removed from V and 8 bases from J, the gap between germline ends came to 13 bases. Here the CDR3 DNA reads TGTGCCAGCATCGCCTTGGTGGGTACGCAGTATTTT. Its translation is CASIALVGTQYF.

This clonotype was observed a single time. The chain has TRBV7-8 and TRBJ2-5, with 11 bases matching TRBD2. The CDR3 loop spans 18 amino acids. V trimming: 1 base; J trimming: 5 bases; junction bases outside the gene matches: 12. Germline lookup yields CDR1 SGHVS and CDR2 FQNEAQ. In nucleotides, the CDR3 is TGTGCCAGCAGCTTAGGGCTAGCGGGAGGAATGGTCGAGGAGACCCAGTACTTC. This sequence encodes CASSLGLAGGMVEETQYF.

V is TRBV6-2 or TRBV6-3 and J is TRBJ1-1; 9 bases map to TRBD1. V lost 2 bases to trimming and J lost 6 bases; unmatched junction nucleotides: 4. This CDR3 contains 14 residues. Germline V gene data show CDR1 as MNHEY and CDR2 as SVGEGT. As DNA, the CDR3 is TGTGCCAGCAGTTACGGACAGGGGAAGGCTGAAGCTTTCTTT. The encoded protein is CASSYGQGKAEAFF.

This clonotype was counted a few times. V gene TRBV29-1 combines with J gene TRBJ1-1; 7 bases align to TRBD1. The CDR3 has 12 residues. Looked up from germline, CDR1 is SQVTM and CDR2 is ANQGSEA. V lost 5 bases to trimming and J lost 2 bases; unmatched junction nucleotides: 2. CDR3 nucleotide sequence: TGCAGCGTTAGGACAGGTAACACTGAAGCTTTCTTT. Translated, it gives CSVRTGNTEAFF.

The rearrangement joins TRBV5-1 to TRBJ2-1; D gene unclear. The ends were cut back, 0 bases at V and 7 bases at J, with 8 bases in the middle. The V gene's germline CDR1 is SGHRS and CDR2 YFSETQ. This CDR3 comprises 13 residues. CDR3 loop: CASSLVKPNEQFF. CDR3 bases: TGCGCCAGCAGCTTGGTCAAACCAAATGAGCAGTTCTTC. Based on the CDR3 plus reference TRBV5-1 and TRBJ2-1, the full variable domain is KAGVTQTPRYLIKTRGQQVTLSCSPISGHRSVSWYQQTPGQGLQFLFEYFSETQRNKGNFPGRFSGRQFSNSRSEMNVSTLELGDSALYLCASSLVKPNEQFFGPGTRLTVL.

The sample holds a few counts of this clonotype. The V gene is TRBV7-7, the J gene TRBJ2-1, with TRBD2 matching over 16 bases. Germline V gene data show CDR1 as SSHAT and CDR2 as FNYEAQ (reference sequence). Trimming cost V 5 bases and J 5 bases; bases outside gene matches: 6. The CDR3 runs to 17 residues. DNA for the CDR3: TGTGCCAGCAGCCCGGGACTAGCGGGAGGGGTCCACAATGAGCAGTTCTTC. It specifies CASSPGLAGGVHNEQFF.

Note on this clonotype: This sequence may be a read error, since a much larger clone differs from it by one base. CDR3 residues: CASSVAGKSYEQFF. CDR3 sequence (DNA): TGTGCCAGCAGCGTAGCAGGGAAGTCCTACGAGCAGTTCTTC. The chain uses TRBV9 and TRBJ2-7; D might be TRBD1 (5 bases). The assigned J gene may be wrong: the sequence end matches TRBJ2-1 better. The CDR3 covers 14 residues. Germline assignment: CDR1 SGDLS and CDR2 YYNGEE.

The chain carries TRBV29-1 and TRBJ2-7, with D perhaps TRBD2 (6 bases). The V end lost 0 bases, the J end lost 3 bases, and 15 bases lay between the germline ends. The CDR3 covers 15 residues. Germline V lookup: CDR1 SQVTM, CDR2 ANQGSEA. CDR3 protein: CSVEEGTAGSYEQYF. The CDR3, as DNA: TGCAGCGTTGAAGAGGGGACGGCCGGGAGCTACGAGCAGTACTTC.

Only one count was recorded for this clonotype. The rearrangement joins TRBV29-1 to TRBJ2-5, with TRBD1 as a possible D gene (6 bases). V was shortened by 4 bases and J by 4 bases, with 16 bases between the two germline ends. CDR1 and CDR2 (germline): SQVTM, ANQGSEA. The CDR3 is made up of 14 amino acids. The CDR3 loop is CSVALGTRGETQYF. The CDR3 nucleotides read TGCAGCGTTGCCCTCGGGACAAGGGGAGAGACCCAGTACTTC.

With regard to this clonotype: Mismatch with germline at one junction end may stem from a read error. This chain joins TRBV28 and TRBJ1-6, with D tentatively TRBD1 (5 bases). Germline V gives CDR1 MDHEN, CDR2 SYDVKM. This CDR3 is built from 14 residues. The DNA for the CDR3 is TGTGCCAGCAGTTTAGCAGGGAGTAACTCACCCCCCCACTTT. This sequence encodes CASSLAGSNSPPHF.

Note on this clonotype: Its ends do not fully match the called genes, so a read error is possible. The CDR3 region has the DNA TGTGCCACCGGTGGGGGGCCTACATCCTACAGTGAGCAGTTCTTC. Encoded protein: CATGGGPTSYSEQFF. V is TRBV24-1 and J is TRBJ2-1, with D perhaps given as TRBD1 or TRBD2 (6 bases each). This CDR3 comprises 15 residues. CDR1 and CDR2 (germline): KGHDR, SFDVKD.

This clonotype was detected a few times. V gene TRBV5-1 combines with J gene TRBJ1-2; tentatively, D is TRBD1 (5 bases). CDR1 SGHRS and CDR2 YFSETQ come from the germline V gene. Trimming removed 0 bases at V and 5 bases at J, with 11 bases between. This CDR3 is 14 amino acids long. This chain's CDR3 is CASSLASDSYGYTF. CDR3 sequence (DNA): TGCGCCAGCAGCTTGGCCTCTGACAGTTATGGCTACACCTTC.

Many counts were recorded for this clonotype. The chain uses TRBV7-9 and TRBJ2-3, with 9 bases matching TRBD2. Germline V CDR1 and CDR2: SEHNR, FQNEAQ (reference sequence). The CDR3 loop spans 17 amino acids. V gave up 5 bases and J gave up 2 bases; unmatched junction bases: 11. As DNA, the CDR3 is TGTGCCAGCAGCGGAGGGACTAGCAGAACATACACAGATACGCAGTATTTT. Amino acids: CASSGGTSRTYTDTQYF.

The sample holds a few counts of this clonotype. V gene TRBV6-5 combines with J gene TRBJ2-5, with D unclear. The germline gives CDR1 MNHEY, CDR2 SVGAGI. The CDR3 runs 14 residues. Trimming cost V 5 bases and J 2 bases, with 12 bases left between them. The chain's CDR3 is CASSQTNLQETQYF. The DNA for the CDR3 is TGTGCCAGCAGTCAAACTAATTTACAAGAGACCCAGTACTTC.

J is TRBJ2-5 and V is TRBV3-1, with D tentatively TRBD2 (5 bases). The end of the DNA aligns better with TRBJ2-7, so the J call may be wrong. Per germline, CDR1 LGHDT and CDR2 YNNKEL (reference sequence). The CDR3 loop spans 14 amino acids. This chain's CDR3 is CASSPLSGFREQYF. The CDR3 coding sequence is TGTGCCAGCAGCCCCCTAAGCGGATTCCGCGAGCAGTACTTC.

As DNA, the CDR3 is TGTGCCAGCAGACCCGGGGCAGGGGGTACAGATACGCAGTATTTT. Translated: CASRPGAGGTDTQYF. This chain links TRBV2 with TRBJ2-3; 7 bases align to TRBD1. This CDR3 spans 15 amino acids. Trimming at V came to 6 bases and at J to 3 bases, leaving 9 bases not matched to a gene. Germline values: CDR1 SNHLY, CDR2 FYNNEI.

The chain recombines TRBV12-3 or TRBV12-4 with TRBJ2-3; D not certain. The CDR3 runs to 13 residues. V was trimmed by 6 bases and J by 2 bases, leaving 9 bases between them. The CDR3 DNA sequence: TGTGCCAGCAGCATAGTGAACACAGATACGCAGTATTTT. It codes for CASSIVNTDTQYF.

V is TRBV6-2 or TRBV6-3 and J is TRBJ2-7, with 9 bases that match TRBD1. The J call could be wrong; TRBJ2-4 is a better fit for the DNA end. The CDR3 runs to 13 residues. CDR1 is MNHEY and CDR2 is SVGEGT in the germline V gene. Here the CDR3 reads CASSSTGGNIQYF. The CDR3 DNA follows: TGTGCCAGCAGTTCGACAGGGGGGAACATTCAGTACTTC.